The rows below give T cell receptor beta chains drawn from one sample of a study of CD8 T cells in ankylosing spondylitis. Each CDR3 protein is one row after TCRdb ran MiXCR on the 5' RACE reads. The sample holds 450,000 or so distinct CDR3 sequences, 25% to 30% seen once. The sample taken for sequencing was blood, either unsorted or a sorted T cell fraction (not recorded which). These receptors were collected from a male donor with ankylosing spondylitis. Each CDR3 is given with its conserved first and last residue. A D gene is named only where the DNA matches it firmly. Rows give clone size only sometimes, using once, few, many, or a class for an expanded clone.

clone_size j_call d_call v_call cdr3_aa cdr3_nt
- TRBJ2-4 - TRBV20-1 CSATPMGGNIQYF TGCAGTGCTACCCCGATGGGCGGAAACATTCAGTACTTC
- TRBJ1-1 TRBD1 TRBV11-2 CASSRGQGADTEAFF TGTGCCAGCAGTCGGGGACAGGGGGCCGACACTGAAGCTTTCTTT
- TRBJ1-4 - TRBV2 CASRFNEKLFF TGTGCCAGCAGGTTTAATGAAAAACTGTTTTTT
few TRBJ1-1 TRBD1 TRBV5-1 CASSPVGTGVTEAFF TGCGCCAGCAGCCCCGTCGGGACAGGGGTTACTGAAGCTTTCTTT
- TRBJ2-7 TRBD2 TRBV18 CASSPGVAGTYEQYF TGTGCCAGCTCGCCCGGGGTAGCGGGAACGTACGAGCAGTACTTC
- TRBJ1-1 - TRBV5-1 CASRSDRNTEAFF TGCGCCAGCAGATCGGACAGGAACACTGAAGCTTTCTTT
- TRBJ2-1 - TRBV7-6 CASSSTRTPNEQFF TGTGCCAGCAGCTCGACTCGTACACCAAATGAGCAGTTCTTC
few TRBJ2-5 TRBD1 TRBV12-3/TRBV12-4 CASSLMPGTAETQYF TGTGCCAGCAGTTTAATGCCCGGGACAGCGGAGACCCAGTACTTC
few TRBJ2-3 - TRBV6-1 CASKGSRTPSTDTQYF TGTGCCAGCAAGGGATCTAGGACTCCTAGCACAGATACGCAGTATTTT
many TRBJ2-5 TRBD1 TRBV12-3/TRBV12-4 CASSRQGAKETQYF TGTGCCAGCAGTCGACAGGGGGCGAAGGAGACCCAGTACTTC
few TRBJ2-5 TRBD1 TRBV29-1 CSVVWTGRQETQYF TGCAGCGTTGTTTGGACAGGGAGACAAGAGACCCAGTACTTC
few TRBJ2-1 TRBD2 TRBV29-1 CSVEGASGSYNEQFF TGCAGCGTTGAAGGGGCTAGCGGGAGCTACAATGAGCAGTTCTTC
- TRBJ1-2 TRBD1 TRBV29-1 CSVGDRENGYTF TGCAGCGTGGGGGACAGGGAAAATGGCTACACCTTC
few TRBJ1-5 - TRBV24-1 CATSDGAGGNQPQHF TGTGCCACCAGTGATGGAGCGGGGGGCAATCAGCCCCAGCATTTT
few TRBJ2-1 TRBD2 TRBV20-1 CSARGEAGGVNEQFF TGCAGTGCTAGAGGTGAGGCGGGAGGCGTCAATGAGCAGTTCTTC
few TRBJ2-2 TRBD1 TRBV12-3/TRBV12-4 CASSPTVGTGLAGELFF TGTGCCAGCAGCCCCACAGTTGGGACAGGGTTGGCCGGGGAGCTGTTTTTT
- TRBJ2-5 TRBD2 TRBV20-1 CSASAELAGYQETQYF TGCAGTGCTAGCGCAGAACTAGCGGGCTACCAAGAGACCCAGTACTTC
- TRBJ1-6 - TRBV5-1 CASSLGGGEDSPLHF TGCGCCAGCAGCTTGGGTGGAGGGGAAGATTCACCCCTCCACTTT
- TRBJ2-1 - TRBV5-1 CASSLAGVGYDEQFF TGCGCCAGCAGCTTGGCAGGGGTCGGTTACGATGAGCAGTTCTTC
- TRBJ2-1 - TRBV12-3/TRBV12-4 CASSLRDLSYNEQFF TGTGCCAGCAGCCTACGGGACCTCTCCTACAATGAGCAGTTCTTC
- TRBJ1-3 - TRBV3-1 CASSPNTNTIYF TGTGCCAGCAGCCCGAATACAAACACCATATATTTT
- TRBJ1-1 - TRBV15 CATSRVEGGNTEAFF TGTGCCACCAGCAGAGTTGAAGGGGGGAACACTGAAGCTTTCTTT